The sequence of this T cell receptor (beta chain) was determined in a study of beta chain features in type 1 diabetes. Turning to the study itself: Sorted cells numbering under 110 million were examined across all samples.

Overall study results and limits: Small HLA sub-analyses could not settle whether HLA shapes TCRB rearrangement. Sequencing used cDNA, and cells with high TCR expression could therefore be over-represented.

CD4+ naive, central memory, regulatory and stem cell-like memory subsets were isolated by sorting on CD45RO/CCR7/CD25/CD127/CD95/CD27. Expressed TCRB transcripts got sequenced, as all isolated RNA was reverse transcribed. Clones were read by immunoSEQ multiplex PCR, and TCRdb kept only the in-frame ones, dropping some. The sample has 350,000 to 450,000 clones, about 15% seen once; the top ten hold roughly 0.017%. Turning to this clone: The antigen is undetermined.

In germline, CDR1 is SQVTM, CDR2 ANQGSEA. This CDR3 contains 12 residues. Trimming pared 7 bases from V and 1 base from J, leaving 11 bases between. Sequencing was performed on naive CD4+ T cells from blood. The J gene is TRBJ2-7, the V gene TRBV29-1; no clear D gene. The clonotype was recovered from a woman between 18 and 30 years old in good health. The DNA for the CDR3 is TGCAGCGCCCGACTCATTTCCTACGAGCAGTACTTC. This gives the protein CSARLISYEQYF.